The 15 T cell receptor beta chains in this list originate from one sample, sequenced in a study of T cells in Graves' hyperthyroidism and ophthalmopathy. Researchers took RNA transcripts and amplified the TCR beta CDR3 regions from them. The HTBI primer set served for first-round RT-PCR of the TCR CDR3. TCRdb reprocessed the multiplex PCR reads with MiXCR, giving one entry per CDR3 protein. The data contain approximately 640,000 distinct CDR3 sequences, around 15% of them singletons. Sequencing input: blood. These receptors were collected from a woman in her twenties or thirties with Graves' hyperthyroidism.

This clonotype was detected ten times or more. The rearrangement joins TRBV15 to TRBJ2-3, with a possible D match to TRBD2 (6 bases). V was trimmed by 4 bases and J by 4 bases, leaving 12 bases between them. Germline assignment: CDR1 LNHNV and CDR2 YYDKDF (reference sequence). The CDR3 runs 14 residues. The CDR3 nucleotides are TGTGCCACCAGCACACCGGGAGTTTCAGATACGCAGTATTTT. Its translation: CATSTPGVSDTQYF.

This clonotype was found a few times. The chain's CDR3 is CASSLGWAGRTVEQYF. The CDR3 region has the DNA TGTGCCAGCAGCTTGGGCTGGGCAGGTCGTACGGTCGAGCAGTACTTC. The chain is built from TRBV5-5 and TRBJ2-7; D is unclear. Trimming stripped 0 bases from V and 6 bases from J, with 19 bases between. Germline loops: CDR1 SGHKS, CDR2 YYEKEE (reference sequence). The CDR3 is 16 amino acids.

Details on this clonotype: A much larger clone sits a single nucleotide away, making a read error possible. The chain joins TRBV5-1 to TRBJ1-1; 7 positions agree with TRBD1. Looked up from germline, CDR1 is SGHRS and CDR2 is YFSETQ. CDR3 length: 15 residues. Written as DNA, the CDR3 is TGCGCCAGCAGCTTGGTGCCAGGGGGGAACACTGTAGCTTTCTTT. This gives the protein CASSLVPGGNTVAFF.

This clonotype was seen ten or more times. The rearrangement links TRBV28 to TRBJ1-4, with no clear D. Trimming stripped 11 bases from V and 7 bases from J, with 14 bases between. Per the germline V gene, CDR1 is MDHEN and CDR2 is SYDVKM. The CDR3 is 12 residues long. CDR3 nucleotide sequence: TGTGCCGCGGTCACAAGCGGTGAAAAACTGTTTTTT. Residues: CAAVTSGEKLFF. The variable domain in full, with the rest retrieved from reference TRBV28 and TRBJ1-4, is DVKVTQSSRYLVKRTGEKVFLECVQDMDHENMFWYRQDPGLGLRLIYFSYDVKMKEKGDIPEGYSVSREKKERFSLILESASTNQTSMYLCAAVTSGEKLFFGSGTQLSVL.

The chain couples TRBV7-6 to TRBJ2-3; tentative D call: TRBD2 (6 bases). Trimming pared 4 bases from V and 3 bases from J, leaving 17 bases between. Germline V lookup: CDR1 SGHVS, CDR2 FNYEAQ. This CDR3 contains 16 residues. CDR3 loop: CASSSETGDGTDTQYF. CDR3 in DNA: TGTGCCAGCAGCTCAGAGACGGGAGATGGTACAGATACGCAGTATTTT.

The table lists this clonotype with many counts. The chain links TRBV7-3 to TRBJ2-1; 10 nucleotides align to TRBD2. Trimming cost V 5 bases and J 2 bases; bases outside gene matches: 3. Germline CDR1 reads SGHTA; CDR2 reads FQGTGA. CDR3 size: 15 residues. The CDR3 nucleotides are TGTGCCAGCAGCGCAACTAGCGGGACCTACAATGAGCAGTTCTTC. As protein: CASSATSGTYNEQFF.

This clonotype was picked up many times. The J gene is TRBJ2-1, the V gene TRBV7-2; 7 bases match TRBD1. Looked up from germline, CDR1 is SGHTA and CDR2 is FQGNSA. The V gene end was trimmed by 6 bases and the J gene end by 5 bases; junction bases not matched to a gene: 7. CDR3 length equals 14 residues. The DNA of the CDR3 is TGTGCCAGCAGTCGGCAGGGGGTTCACAATGAGCAGTTCTTC. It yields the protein CASSRQGVHNEQFF.

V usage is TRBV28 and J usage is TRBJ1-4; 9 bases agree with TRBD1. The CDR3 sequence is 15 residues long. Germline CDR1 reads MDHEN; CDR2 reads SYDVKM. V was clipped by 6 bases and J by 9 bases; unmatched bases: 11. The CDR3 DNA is TGTGCCAGCAGGATTGGCGGGACAGGGTTGCAAAAACTGTTTTTT. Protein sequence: CASRIGGTGLQKLFF.

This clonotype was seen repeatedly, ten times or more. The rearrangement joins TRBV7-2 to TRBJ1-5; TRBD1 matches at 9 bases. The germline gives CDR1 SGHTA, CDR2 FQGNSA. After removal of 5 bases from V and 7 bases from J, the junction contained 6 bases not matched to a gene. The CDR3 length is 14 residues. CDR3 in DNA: TGTGCCAGCAGCCGGGACAGGGAAGGACAGCCCCAGCATTTT. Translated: CASSRDREGQPQHF. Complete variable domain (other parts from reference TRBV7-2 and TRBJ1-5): GAGVSQSPSNKVTEKGKDVELRCDPISGHTALYWYRQSLGQGLEFLIYFQGNSAPDKSGLPSDRFSAERTGGSVSTLTIQRTQQEDSAVYLCASSRDREGQPQHFGDGTRLSIL.

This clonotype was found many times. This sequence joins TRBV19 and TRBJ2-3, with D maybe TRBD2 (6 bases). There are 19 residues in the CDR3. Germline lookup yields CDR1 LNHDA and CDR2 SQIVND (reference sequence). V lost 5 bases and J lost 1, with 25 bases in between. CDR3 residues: CASSGGPGLSLSGTDTQYF. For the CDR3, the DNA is TGTGCCAGTAGTGGAGGACCGGGACTTTCCCTATCCGGCACAGATACGCAGTATTTT.

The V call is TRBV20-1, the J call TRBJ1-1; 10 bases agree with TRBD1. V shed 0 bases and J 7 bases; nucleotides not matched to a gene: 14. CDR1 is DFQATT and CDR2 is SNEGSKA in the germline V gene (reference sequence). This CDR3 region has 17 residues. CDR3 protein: CSARDGWRQGARSEAFF. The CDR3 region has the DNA TGCAGTGCTAGAGATGGTTGGAGACAGGGGGCGCGGAGTGAAGCTTTCTTT.

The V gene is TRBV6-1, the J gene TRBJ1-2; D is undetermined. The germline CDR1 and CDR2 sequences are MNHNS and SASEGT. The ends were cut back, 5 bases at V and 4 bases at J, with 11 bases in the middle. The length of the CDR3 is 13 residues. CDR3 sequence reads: CASSQALFYGYTF. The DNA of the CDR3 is TGTGCCAGCAGTCAGGCCCTATTCTATGGCTACACCTTC.

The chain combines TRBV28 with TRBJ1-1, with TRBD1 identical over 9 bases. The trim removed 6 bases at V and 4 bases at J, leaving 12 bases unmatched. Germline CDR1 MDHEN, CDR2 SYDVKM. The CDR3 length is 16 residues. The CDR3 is CASSPPGQGSGTEAFF. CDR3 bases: TGTGCCAGCAGCCCCCCGGGACAGGGTAGCGGCACTGAAGCTTTCTTT.

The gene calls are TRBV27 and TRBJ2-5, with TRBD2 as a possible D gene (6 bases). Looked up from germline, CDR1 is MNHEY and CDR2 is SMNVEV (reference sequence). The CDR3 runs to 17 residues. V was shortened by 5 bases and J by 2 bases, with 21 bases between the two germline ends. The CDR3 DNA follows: TGTGCCAGCAGTGCCCACCCGGAGGGAAGGATACAAGAGACCCAGTACTTC. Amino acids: CASSAHPEGRIQETQYF.

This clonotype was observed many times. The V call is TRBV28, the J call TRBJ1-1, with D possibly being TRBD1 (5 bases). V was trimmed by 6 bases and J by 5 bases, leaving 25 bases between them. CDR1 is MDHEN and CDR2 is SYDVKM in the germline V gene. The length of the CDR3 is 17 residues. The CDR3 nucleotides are TGTGCCAGCAGGGGGATGCAGGGCTCGGTAGGGAAGACTGAAGCTTTCTTT. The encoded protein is CASRGMQGSVGKTEAFF.